A selection of T cell receptor beta chains follows, all from one sample in a study of blood T cell repertoires in COVID-19. Produced via immunoSEQ multiplex PCR; TCRdb's table is partial and in-frame only. The data contain some 71,000 clones, more than 80% of them singletons. The specimen was peripheral blood. All receptors come from a man aged 25-40 years with acute or convalescent COVID-19. CDR3s include the opening cysteine and the closing phenylalanine or tryptophan. The order of the fields is J gene, V gene, clone size, D gene, CDR3 DNA, CDR3 protein. A D gene is named only where the DNA matches it firmly. Rows may omit the clone size; those that give it use once, few, many or a size class.

TRBJ1-2 TRBV9 once - TGTGCCAGCAGCGCGAATACAGGGTATGGCTACACCTTC CASSANTGYGYTF
TRBJ1-1 TRBV19 - - TGTGCCAGTAGTATGGTCAGGGACACTGAAGCTTTCTTT CASSMVRDTEAFF
TRBJ2-3 TRBV18 - - TGTGCCAGCGCGGACTCAGAGGCAGATACGCAGTATTTT CASADSEADTQYF
TRBJ2-3 TRBV20-1 - - TGCAGTGCTAGTCTCCCCACAGATACGCAGTATTTT CSASLPTDTQYF
TRBJ1-1 TRBV7-9 - - TGTGCCAGCAGCCCGGGGGGGGACGCTGAAGCTTTCTTT CASSPGGDAEAFF
TRBJ2-1 TRBV12-3/TRBV12-4 - TRBD1 TGTGCCAGCAGGTCGGGACAGGGACTCGAGCAGTTCTTC CASRSGQGLEQFF
TRBJ2-5 TRBV11-3 - TRBD2 TGTGCCAGCAGTCAGGGGGGACTAGCGGGTGTCTGGCAAGAGACCCAGTACTTC CASSQGGLAGVWQETQYF
TRBJ1-1 TRBV9 - TRBD1 TGTGCCAGCAGCGTAATGGGACAGGGGAACACTGAAGCTTTCTTT CASSVMGQGNTEAFF
TRBJ1-6 TRBV7-9 - - TGTGCCAGCAGCTTTGCGGGAAGTCGCAATTCACCCCTCCACTTT CASSFAGSRNSPLHF
TRBJ1-2 TRBV5-4 once - TGTGCCAGCAGCAGCCGACCACAGGGCCTAGTGATAGACTATGGCTACACCTTC CASSSRPQGLVIDYGYTF
TRBJ1-5 TRBV7-9 - TRBD1 TGTGCCAGCAGCCAAGGGCCTAGCGTCGGGACAGGCCTAGTCAGGCCCCAGCATTTT CASSQGPSVGTGLVRPQHF
TRBJ2-5 TRBV18 - - TGTGCCAGCTCACCAACCGGAGAGACCCAATACTTC CASSPTGETQYF
TRBJ2-7 TRBV5-4 - - TGTGCCAGCAGCTTGGATCAGGGGTTGAACGAGCAGTACTTC CASSLDQGLNEQYF
TRBJ2-7 TRBV6-5 - TRBD1 TGTGCCAGCAGAGGGATGGGACAGGGCTACGAGCAGTACTTC CASRGMGQGYEQYF
TRBJ2-2 TRBV9 - - TGTGCCAGCAGCCCCCGATCCGACAGGAACACCGGGGAGCTGTTTTTT CASSPRSDRNTGELFF
TRBJ1-6 TRBV5-1 - - TGCGCCAGCAGCTTGTGGGGAGGCGGCTCCTATAATTCACCCCTCCACTTT CASSLWGGGSYNSPLHF
TRBJ1-1 TRBV6-5 - TRBD1 TGTGCCAGCAGCCAAACGGGACAGATGAACACTGAAGCTTTCTTT CASSQTGQMNTEAFF
TRBJ2-2 TRBV19 - TRBD2 TGTGCCAGTACCCCCGTGGGGGGGGCCGGGGAGCTGTTTTTT CASTPVGGAGELFF
TRBJ2-3 TRBV7-9 medium-sized TRBD1 TGTGCCAGCACCGGGACAGGGGCAACAGATACGCAGTATTTT CASTGTGATDTQYF
TRBJ2-1 TRBV27 - TRBD2 TGTGCCAGCCACCAAAGACTAATTAGCGGGCCCTACAATGAGCAGTTCTTC CASHQRLISGPYNEQFF
TRBJ2-7 TRBV5-5 - TRBD2 TGTGCCAGCAGCTTCGCTAGCGGGAGTATCTACGAGCAGTACTTC CASSFASGSIYEQYF
TRBJ1-2 TRBV2 - TRBD1 TGTGCCAGCAGGGCATGGGACAGCTATGGCTACACCTTC CASRAWDSYGYTF
TRBJ2-7 TRBV6-6 - - TGTGCCAGCGGCCACAGCTACGAGCAGTACTTC CASGHSYEQYF
TRBJ2-2 TRBV12-3/TRBV12-4 - - TGTGCCAGCACTAAAAAGAACACCGGGGAGCTGTTTTTT CASTKKNTGELFF
TRBJ2-2 TRBV9 - TRBD1 TGTGCCAGCAGCGGCGCCGGGACAGCGAACACCGGGGAGCTGTTTTTT CASSGAGTANTGELFF
TRBJ1-3 TRBV6-6 - - TGTGCCAGCAGTTACTCAGGGGCAGTGACCATATATTTT CASSYSGAVTIYF
TRBJ1-5 TRBV19 - - TGTGCCAGTAGAACCCATGGGGGCGGCGTTAATCAGCCCCAGCATTTT CASRTHGGGVNQPQHF
TRBJ2-1 TRBV18 - TRBD2 TGTGCCAGCTCACCTTGGCGGGAGGTTAACAATGAGCAGTTCTTC CASSPWREVNNEQFF
TRBJ1-5 TRBV6-6 - - TGTGCCAGCGCCGACGGGAATGGACCCCAGCATTTT CASADGNGPQHF
TRBJ1-2 TRBV18 - TRBD1 TGTGCCAGCTCCCTCGGGACAGCTTATGGCTACACCTTC CASSLGTAYGYTF
TRBJ1-1 TRBV2 - - TGTGCCAGCAGTAGGTCGGGTTGGACTGAAGCTTTCTTT CASSRSGWTEAFF
TRBJ1-5 TRBV5-6 - TRBD1 TGTGCCAGCAGCAGAAAGGGGGCTGGAGGCAATCAGCCCCAGCATTTT CASSRKGAGGNQPQHF
TRBJ1-6 TRBV27 - - TGTGCCAGCAGTTCAACAACAGGGAATTCACCCCTCCACTTT CASSSTTGNSPLHF
TRBJ2-6 TRBV12-5 - TRBD1 TGTGCTAGTGGTCCTGGGACAGGGGGGTCCGGGGCCAACGTCCTGACTTTC CASGPGTGGSGANVLTF
TRBJ2-7 TRBV5-1 - - TGCGCCAGCAGCTTGTATGCGGGGAGCTCCTACGAGCAGTACTTC CASSLYAGSSYEQYF
TRBJ2-7 TRBV10-3 - TRBD2 TGTGCCATCAGTGAGGGGTCTGTTCGGGGGGCCTACGAGCAGTACTTC CAISEGSVRGAYEQYF
TRBJ1-2 TRBV6-5 - - TGTGCCAGCAGTTTGACAGATTTGGATGGCTACACCTTC CASSLTDLDGYTF
TRBJ1-2 TRBV7-8 - TRBD1 TGTGCCAGCAGCTTACAGGGGACAGACAACTATGGCTACACCTTC CASSLQGTDNYGYTF
TRBJ1-2 TRBV6-5 - - TGTGCCAGCACGGTCAGGCACTATGGCTACACCTTC CASTVRHYGYTF
TRBJ1-1 TRBV30 - - TGTGCCTGGAGGGACAGCCGGAACACTGAAGCTTTCTTT CAWRDSRNTEAFF
TRBJ2-1 TRBV11-3 - - TGTGCCAGCAGCCGAGGAGGAGTTGCTGAGCAGTTCTTC CASSRGGVAEQFF
TRBJ1-1 TRBV3-1/TRBV3-2 - TRBD1 TGTGCCAGCAGCCACTCCGGGACAGGGATGAACACTGAAGCTTTCTTT CASSHSGTGMNTEAFF
TRBJ1-1 TRBV25-1 - - TGTGCCAGCAGTGATTTGCTCCGTGGCGAAGCTTTCTTT CASSDLLRGEAFF
TRBJ2-5 TRBV27 - - TGTGCCAGCAGATCGCGACCACAGCACCAAGAGACCCAGTACTTC CASRSRPQHQETQYF
TRBJ1-5 TRBV30 - TRBD1 TGTGCCTGGTCTCCGGACAGGGGACATCAGCCCCAGCATTTT CAWSPDRGHQPQHF
TRBJ2-2 TRBV24-1 - - TGTGCCACCAGTGATTTCACTGGGCAGGGGAACACCGGGGAGCTGTTTTTT CATSDFTGQGNTGELFF
TRBJ1-2 TRBV11-1 few - TGTGCCAGCAGCTTTGGGGGCAGCTTCTTTTCCTATGGCTACACCTTC CASSFGGSFFSYGYTF